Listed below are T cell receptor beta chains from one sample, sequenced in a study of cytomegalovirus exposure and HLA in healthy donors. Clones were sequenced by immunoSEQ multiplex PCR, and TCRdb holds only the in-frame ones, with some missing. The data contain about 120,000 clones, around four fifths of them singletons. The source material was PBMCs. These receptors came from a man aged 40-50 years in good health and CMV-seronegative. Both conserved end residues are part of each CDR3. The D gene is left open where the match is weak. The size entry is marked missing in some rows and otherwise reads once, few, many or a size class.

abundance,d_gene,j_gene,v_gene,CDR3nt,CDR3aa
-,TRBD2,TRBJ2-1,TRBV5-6,TGTGCCAGCAGCTTGGCCCGAGCGGGAGGTTTTTACAATGAGCAGTTCTTC,CASSLARAGGFYNEQFF
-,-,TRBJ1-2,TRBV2,TGTGCCAGCAGTCGAGACGGGGACTATGGCTACACCTTC,CASSRDGDYGYTF
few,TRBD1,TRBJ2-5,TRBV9,TGTGCCAGCAGCGTAGGGCAGGGGGCTAGGGAGACCCAGTACTTC,CASSVGQGARETQYF
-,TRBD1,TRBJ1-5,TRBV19,TGTGCCAGTAGTATACTTCGAGGGACAGGGGAAGTTAGAAATCAGCCCCAGCATTTT,CASSILRGTGEVRNQPQHF
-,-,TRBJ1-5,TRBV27,TGTGCCAGTCCGGAGGGCTATAGCAATCAGCCCCAGCATTTT,CASPEGYSNQPQHF
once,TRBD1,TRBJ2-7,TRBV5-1,TGCGCCAGCAGCTCCCAGGGGGTCTACGAGCAGTACTTC,CASSSQGVYEQYF
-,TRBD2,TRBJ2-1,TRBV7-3,TGTGCCAGCAGCTTAAGGGCTAGCGGTTCAGGTGAGCAGTTCTTC,CASSLRASGSGEQFF
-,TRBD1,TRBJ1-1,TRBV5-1,TGCGCCAGCAGCCCCTGGGACAGGTACACTGAAGCTTTCTTT,CASSPWDRYTEAFF
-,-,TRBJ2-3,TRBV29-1,TGCAGCGTTAGCACCTCGAGGGGAGGGGGGCGACTCACAGATACGCAGTATTTT,CSVSTSRGGGRLTDTQYF
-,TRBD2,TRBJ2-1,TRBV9,TGTGCCAGCAGCGTAGCACTTAGCGGGAGGGCCCCGAGATCAAATGAGCAGTTCTTC,CASSVALSGRAPRSNEQFF
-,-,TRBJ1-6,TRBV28,TGTGCCAGCAGCCTCCCAACAGGATCATCGTCACCCCTCCACTTT,CASSLPTGSSSPLHF
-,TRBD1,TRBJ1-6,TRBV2,TGTGCCAGCAGCTCGGGACAGGGTAATTCACCCCCCCACTTT,CASSSGQGNSPPHF
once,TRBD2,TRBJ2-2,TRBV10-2,TGCGCCAGCAGGGGAGGGACTAGCGGACGGCGAGGGGAGCTGTTTTTT,CASRGGTSGRRGELFF
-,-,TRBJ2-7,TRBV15,TGTGCCACCAGCAGAGTTCCCAGGGTAGGCGAGCAGTACTTC,CATSRVPRVGEQYF
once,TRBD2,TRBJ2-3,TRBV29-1,TGCAGCGTTGCGGTCCTAGCGGGAGACGATACGCAGTATTTT,CSVAVLAGDDTQYF
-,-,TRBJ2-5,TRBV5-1,TGCGCCAGCAGCTTGGCCGCTCGGCGAGGAGAGACCCAGTACTTC,CASSLAARRGETQYF
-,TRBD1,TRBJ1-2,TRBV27,TGTGCCAGCAGTTCTGCCACAGGGGGCTATGGCTACACCTTC,CASSSATGGYGYTF
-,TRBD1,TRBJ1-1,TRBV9,TGTGCCAGCAGCCCCGGGACAGTCACTGAAGCTTTCTTT,CASSPGTVTEAFF
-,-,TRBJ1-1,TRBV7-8,TGTGCCAGCAGCTCCGAGGGTAGAAAAGCTTTCTTT,CASSSEGRKAFF
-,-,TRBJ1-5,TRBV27,TGTGCCAGCAGTCGATCTCCAGGAGCGGTGGCTCAGCCCCAGCATTTT,CASSRSPGAVAQPQHF
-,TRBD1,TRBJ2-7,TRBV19,TGTGCCAGTAGTATATGGCAGGGGGTATCCTACGAGCAGTACTTC,CASSIWQGVSYEQYF